The source of this T cell receptor beta chain is a study of shared clonotypes between healthy human individuals. Looked up from germline, CDR1 is GTSNPN and CDR2 is SVGIG (reference sequence). The junction had 9 bases not matched to a gene; V was cut back by 0 bases and J by 4 bases. This CDR3 spans 16 amino acids. The data were produced by immunoSEQ multiplex PCR, yet TCRdb's version contains in-frame clones alone and is incomplete. This table holds over 2,000,000 clones, around 93% found once. Naive CD8 cells comprised CD45RO-negative, CCR7-positively selected cells, excluding terminally differentiated effector memory CD45RA+ cells.

Input material: naive CD8+ T cells from PBMCs. The chain carries TRBV30 and TRBJ1-1; 9 bases map to TRBD1. The TCR originated in a man between 18 and 29 years old in good health. Some clones in this sample may be carry-over from other donors' samples. The CDR3 sequence: CAWSVLWDRESTEAFF. Here the CDR3 DNA reads TGTGCCTGGAGTGTTCTCTGGGACAGGGAATCCACTGAAGCTTTCTTT.